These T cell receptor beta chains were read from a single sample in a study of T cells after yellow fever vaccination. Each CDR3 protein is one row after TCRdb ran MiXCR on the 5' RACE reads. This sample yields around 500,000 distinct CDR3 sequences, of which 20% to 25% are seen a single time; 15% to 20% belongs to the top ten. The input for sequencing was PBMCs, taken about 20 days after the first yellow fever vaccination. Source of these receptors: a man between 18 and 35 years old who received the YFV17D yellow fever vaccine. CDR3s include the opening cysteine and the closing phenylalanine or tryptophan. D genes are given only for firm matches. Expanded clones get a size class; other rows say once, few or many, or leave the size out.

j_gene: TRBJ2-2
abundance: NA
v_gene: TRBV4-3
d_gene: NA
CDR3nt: TGCGCCAGCAGCCAAGATCGGGGCGGGGAGCTGTTTTTT
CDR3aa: CASSQDRGGELFF

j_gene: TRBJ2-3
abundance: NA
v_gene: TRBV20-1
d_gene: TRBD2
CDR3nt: TGCAGTGCTACGCGGGGGGCCTTCTCAGATACGCAGTATTTT
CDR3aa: CSATRGAFSDTQYF

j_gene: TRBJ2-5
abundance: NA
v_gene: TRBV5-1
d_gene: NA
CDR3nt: TGCGCCAGCAGCCAATCGTACCAAGAGACCCAGTACTTC
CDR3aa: CASSQSYQETQYF

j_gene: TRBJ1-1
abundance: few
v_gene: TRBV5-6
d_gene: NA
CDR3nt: TGTGCCAGCAGCCCTCGGTTCGGCAGGGAAAACACTGAAGCTTTCTTT
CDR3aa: CASSPRFGRENTEAFF

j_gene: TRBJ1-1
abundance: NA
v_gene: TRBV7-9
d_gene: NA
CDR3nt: TGTGCCAGCAGCCTCCTCAACGGAGACACTGAAGCTTTCTTT
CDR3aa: CASSLLNGDTEAFF

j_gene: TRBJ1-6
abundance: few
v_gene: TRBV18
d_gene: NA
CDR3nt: TGTGCCAGCTCACCGACCGCTTGGGACGGGCGATCGGATAATTCACCCCTCCACTTT
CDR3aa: CASSPTAWDGRSDNSPLHF

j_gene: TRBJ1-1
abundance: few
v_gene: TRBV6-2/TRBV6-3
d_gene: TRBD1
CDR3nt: TGTGCCACCTTCTTCGGGACAGGTGCGAACACTGAAGCTTTCTTT
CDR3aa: CATFFGTGANTEAFF

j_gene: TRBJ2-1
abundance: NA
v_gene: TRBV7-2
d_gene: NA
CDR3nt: TGTGCCAGCAGCCGAAACGACCGGGGGGAGCAGTTCTTC
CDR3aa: CASSRNDRGEQFF

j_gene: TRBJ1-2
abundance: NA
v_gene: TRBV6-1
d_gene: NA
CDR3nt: TGTGCCAGCAGCCCGGCTCTGGAGAATGGCTACACCTTC
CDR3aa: CASSPALENGYTF

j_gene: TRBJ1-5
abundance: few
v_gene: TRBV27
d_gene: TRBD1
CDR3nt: TGTGCCAGCAGGATGACAGGGGGCCGAATCCTCAATCAGCCCCAGCATTTT
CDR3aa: CASRMTGGRILNQPQHF

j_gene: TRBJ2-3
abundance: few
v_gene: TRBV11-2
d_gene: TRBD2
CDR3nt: TGTGCCAGCAGCCCCCGGAGGGGTGCGGGGGGAGGGGGTGATACGCAGTATTTT
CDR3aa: CASSPRRGAGGGGDTQYF

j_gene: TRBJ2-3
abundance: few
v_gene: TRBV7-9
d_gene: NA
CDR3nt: TGTGCCAGCAGCCTCTCGTCCGGGGGTGGAGATACGCAGTATTTT
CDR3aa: CASSLSSGGGDTQYF

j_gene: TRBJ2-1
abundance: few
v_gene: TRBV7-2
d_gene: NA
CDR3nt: TGTGCCAGCAGCTTCCCCCTAAGCGGAGCGGATGAGCAGTTCTTC
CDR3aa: CASSFPLSGADEQFF

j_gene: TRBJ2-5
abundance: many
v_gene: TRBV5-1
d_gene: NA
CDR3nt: TGCGCCAGCAGCTTTACGGGGTTGGAGACCCAGTACTTC
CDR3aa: CASSFTGLETQYF

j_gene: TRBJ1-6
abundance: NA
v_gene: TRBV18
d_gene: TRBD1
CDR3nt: TGTGCCAGCTCACCCGGGACAGTTTCACCCCTCCACTTT
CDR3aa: CASSPGTVSPLHF

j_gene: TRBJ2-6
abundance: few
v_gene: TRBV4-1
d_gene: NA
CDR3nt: TGCGCCAGCAGCCAAGGAGTAGCCCGCTCTGGGGCCAACGTCCTGACTTTC
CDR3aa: CASSQGVARSGANVLTF

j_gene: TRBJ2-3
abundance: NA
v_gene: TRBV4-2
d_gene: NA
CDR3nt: TGTGCCAGCAGCGGGGCACCCGCAGATACGCAGTATTTT
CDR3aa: CASSGAPADTQYF

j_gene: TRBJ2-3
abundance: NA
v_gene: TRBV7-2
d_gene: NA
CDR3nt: TGTGCCAGCAGCTCCTCCTACACAGATACGCAGTATTTT
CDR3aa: CASSSSYTDTQYF

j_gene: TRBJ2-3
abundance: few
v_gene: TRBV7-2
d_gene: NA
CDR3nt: TGTGCCAGCAGCTTAGCGATCCGGGGCCACCCTGGGGATACGCAGTATTTT
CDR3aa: CASSLAIRGHPGDTQYF

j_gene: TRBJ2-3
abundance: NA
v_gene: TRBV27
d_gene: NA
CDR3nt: TGTGCCAGCAGCCTGAACCCTAGCGTAGCAGATACGCAGTATTTT
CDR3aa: CASSLNPSVADTQYF

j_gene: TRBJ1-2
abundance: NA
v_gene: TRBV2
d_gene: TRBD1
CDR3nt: TGTGCCACCGTGCCGGGGACAGGGGTCTTTGGTGGCTACACCTTC
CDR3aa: CATVPGTGVFGGYTF

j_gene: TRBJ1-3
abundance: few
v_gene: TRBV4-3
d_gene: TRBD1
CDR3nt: TGCGCCAGCAGCCAAGACCGAGGGGGCGGTGGAAACACCATATATTTT
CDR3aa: CASSQDRGGGGNTIYF

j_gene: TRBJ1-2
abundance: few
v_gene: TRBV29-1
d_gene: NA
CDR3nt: TGCAGCGTAAACGGGGGCTATGGCTACACCTTC
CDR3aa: CSVNGGYGYTF

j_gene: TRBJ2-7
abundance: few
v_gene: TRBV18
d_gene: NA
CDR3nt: TGTGCCAGCTCACCTTCGGACACGCGGGAGCAGTACTTC
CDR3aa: CASSPSDTREQYF

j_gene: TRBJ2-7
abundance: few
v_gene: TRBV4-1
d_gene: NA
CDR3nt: TGCGCCAGCAGCCAAGTACGGGTCGCGGACTACGAGCAGTACTTC
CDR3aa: CASSQVRVADYEQYF

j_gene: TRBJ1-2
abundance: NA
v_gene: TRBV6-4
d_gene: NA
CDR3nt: TGTGCCAGCAGTGAGGGAAACCACTATGGCTACACCTTC
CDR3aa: CASSEGNHYGYTF

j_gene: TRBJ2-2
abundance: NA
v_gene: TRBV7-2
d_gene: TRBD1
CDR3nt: TGTGCCAGCAGCTCGGGACAGGGGTACACCGGGGAGCTGTTTTTT
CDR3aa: CASSSGQGYTGELFF

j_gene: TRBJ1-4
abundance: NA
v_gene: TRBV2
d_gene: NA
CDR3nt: TGTGCCAGCCAGGGCAGGGCCGGTGAAAAACTGTTTTTT
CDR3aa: CASQGRAGEKLFF

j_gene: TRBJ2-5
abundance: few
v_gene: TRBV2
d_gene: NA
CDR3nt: TGTGCCAGCAGTGGAGGCAGGGGAACAGAGACCCAGTACTTC
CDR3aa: CASSGGRGTETQYF

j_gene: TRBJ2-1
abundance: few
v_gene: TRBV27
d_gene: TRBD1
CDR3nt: TGTGCCAGCAGGATCGGGACAGGGCTTTTCAATGAGCAGTTCTTC
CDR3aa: CASRIGTGLFNEQFF

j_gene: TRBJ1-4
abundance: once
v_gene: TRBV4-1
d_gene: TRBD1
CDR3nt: TGCGCCAGCAGCCAAATGCTAAACGGACAGGGTAATGAAAAACTGTTTTTT
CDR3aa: CASSQMLNGQGNEKLFF

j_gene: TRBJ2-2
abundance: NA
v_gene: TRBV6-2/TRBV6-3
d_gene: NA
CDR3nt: TGTGCCAGCAGTTTCCAGAACATAGGCACCGGGGAGCTGTTTTTT
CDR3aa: CASSFQNIGTGELFF

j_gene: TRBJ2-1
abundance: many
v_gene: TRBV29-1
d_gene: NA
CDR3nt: TGCAGCGTTTCCGGGGTCAATGAGCAGTTCTTC
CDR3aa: CSVSGVNEQFF

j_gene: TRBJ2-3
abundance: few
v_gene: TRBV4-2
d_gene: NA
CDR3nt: TGTGCCAGCAGCCCGCGGTGGGACCGGAGCTCAGATACGCAGTATTTT
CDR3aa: CASSPRWDRSSDTQYF

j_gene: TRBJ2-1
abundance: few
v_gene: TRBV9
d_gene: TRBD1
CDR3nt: TGTGCCAGCAGCGAGGGGGCTCCCTACAATGAGCAGTTCTTC
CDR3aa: CASSEGAPYNEQFF

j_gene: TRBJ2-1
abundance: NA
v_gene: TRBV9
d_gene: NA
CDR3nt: TGTGCCAGCAGCGTAGCTCCCTGGAGCTCCTACAATGAGCAGTTCTTC
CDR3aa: CASSVAPWSSYNEQFF

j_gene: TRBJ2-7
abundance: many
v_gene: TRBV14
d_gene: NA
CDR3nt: TGTGCCAGCAGCCCGCACCCGGTTCGCTACGAGCAGTACTTC
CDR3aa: CASSPHPVRYEQYF

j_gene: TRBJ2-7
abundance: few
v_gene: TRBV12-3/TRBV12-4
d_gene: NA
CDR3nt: TGTGCCAGCAGAACCTCCGGGAGCTCCCAGTACTTC
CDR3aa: CASRTSGSSQYF

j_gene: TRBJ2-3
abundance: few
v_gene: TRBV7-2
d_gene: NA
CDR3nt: TGTGCCAGCAGCCGCGGTCACAGCACAGATACGCAGTATTTT
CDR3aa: CASSRGHSTDTQYF

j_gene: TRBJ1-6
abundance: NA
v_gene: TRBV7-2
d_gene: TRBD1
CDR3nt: TGTGCCAGCAGCTTAGGGGGGCCGGGACAGGGATATTCACCCCTCCACTTT
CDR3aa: CASSLGGPGQGYSPLHF

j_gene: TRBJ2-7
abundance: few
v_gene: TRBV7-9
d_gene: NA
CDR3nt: TGTGCCAGCAGCCCCACTCGGTCCGAGCAGTACTTC
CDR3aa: CASSPTRSEQYF

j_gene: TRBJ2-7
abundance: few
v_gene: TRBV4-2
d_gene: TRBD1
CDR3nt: TGTGCCAGCAGCCGAGGACAGGACTCATACTACGAGCAGTACTTC
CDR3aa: CASSRGQDSYYEQYF

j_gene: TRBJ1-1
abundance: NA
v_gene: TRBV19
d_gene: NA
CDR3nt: TGTGCCAGTAGTATAGCATGGGAAGCTTTCTTT
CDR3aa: CASSIAWEAFF

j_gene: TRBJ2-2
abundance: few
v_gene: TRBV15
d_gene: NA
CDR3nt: TGTGCCACCAGCAGCGTAAGCCCAACCGGGGAGCTGTTTTTT
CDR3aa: CATSSVSPTGELFF

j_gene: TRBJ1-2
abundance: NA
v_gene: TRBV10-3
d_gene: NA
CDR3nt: TGTGCCATCAGTGACGGACGGGGAGGCTACACCTTC
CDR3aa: CAISDGRGGYTF

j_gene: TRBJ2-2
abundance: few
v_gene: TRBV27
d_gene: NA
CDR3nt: TGTGCCAGCCCCTTCGGCGGGGCGAACACCGGGGAGCTGTTTTTT
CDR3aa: CASPFGGANTGELFF

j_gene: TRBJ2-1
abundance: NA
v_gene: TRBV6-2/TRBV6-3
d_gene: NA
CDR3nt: TGTGCCAGCAGTCCCACTAGCACTGAGCAGCTCTTC
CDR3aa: CASSPTSTEQLF

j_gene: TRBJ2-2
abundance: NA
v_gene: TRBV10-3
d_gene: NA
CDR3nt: TGTGCCATCAGTGAGAACACCGGGGAGCTGTTTTTT
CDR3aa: CAISENTGELFF

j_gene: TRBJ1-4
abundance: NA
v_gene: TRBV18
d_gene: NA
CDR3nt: TGTGCCAGCTCACTGGCTACGGGGATAAGAGAAAAACTGTTTTTT
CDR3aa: CASSLATGIREKLFF